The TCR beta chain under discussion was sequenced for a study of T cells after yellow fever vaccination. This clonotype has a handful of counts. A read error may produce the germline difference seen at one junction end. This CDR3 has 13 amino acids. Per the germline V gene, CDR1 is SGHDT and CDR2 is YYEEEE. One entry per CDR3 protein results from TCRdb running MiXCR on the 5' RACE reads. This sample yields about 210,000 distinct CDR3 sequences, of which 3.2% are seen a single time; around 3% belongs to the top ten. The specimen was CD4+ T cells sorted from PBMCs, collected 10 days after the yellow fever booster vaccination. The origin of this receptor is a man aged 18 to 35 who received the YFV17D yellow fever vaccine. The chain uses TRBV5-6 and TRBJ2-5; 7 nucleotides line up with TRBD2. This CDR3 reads CASSLHSPGEGNF. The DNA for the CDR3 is TGTGCCAGCAGCCTACATTCTCCCGGGGAGGGCAACTTC. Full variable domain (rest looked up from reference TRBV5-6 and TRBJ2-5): DAGVTQSPTHLIKTRGQQVTLRCSPKSGHDTVSWYQQALGQGPQFIFQYYEEEERQRGNFPDRFSGHQFPNYSSELNVNALLLGDSALYLCASSLHSPGEGNFGPGTRLLVL.